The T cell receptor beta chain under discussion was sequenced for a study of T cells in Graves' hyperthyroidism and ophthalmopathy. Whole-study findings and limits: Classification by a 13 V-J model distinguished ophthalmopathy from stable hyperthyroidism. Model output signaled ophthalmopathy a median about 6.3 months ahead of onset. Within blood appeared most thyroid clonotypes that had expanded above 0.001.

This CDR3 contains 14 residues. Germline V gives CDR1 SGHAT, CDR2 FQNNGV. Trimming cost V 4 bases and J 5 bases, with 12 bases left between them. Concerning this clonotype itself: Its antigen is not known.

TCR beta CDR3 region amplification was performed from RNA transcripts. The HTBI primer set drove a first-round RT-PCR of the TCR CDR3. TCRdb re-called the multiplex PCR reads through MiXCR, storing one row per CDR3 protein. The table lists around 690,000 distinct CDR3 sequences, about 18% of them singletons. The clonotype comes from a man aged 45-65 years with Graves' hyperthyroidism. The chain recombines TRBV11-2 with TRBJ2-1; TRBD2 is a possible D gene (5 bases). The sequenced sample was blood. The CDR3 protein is CASSYGIENNEQFF. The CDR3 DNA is TGTGCCAGCAGCTACGGGATAGAGAACAATGAGCAGTTCTTC.